These T cell receptor beta chains were read from a single sample in a study of blood T cell repertoires in COVID-19. Libraries were prepared by immunoSEQ multiplex PCR; TCRdb keeps only in-frame clonotypes and omits some of them. There are about 59,000 clones in the sample; 80% to 85% occur only once, and under 30% lies in the top ten. The sequenced material came from peripheral blood. The receptors were gathered from an elderly woman with active or convalescent COVID-19. Each CDR3 is given with its conserved first and last residue. Fields, in order: D gene, J gene, V gene, CDR3 length, clone size, CDR3 protein, CDR3 DNA. D genes are given only for firm matches. Some rows have no size entry. The others give once, few or many, or a class for an expanded clone.

>TRBD1|TRBJ2-2|TRBV7-3|17|few
CASSLTGQPPNTGELFF
TGTGCCAGCAGCTTAACGGGACAGCCACCGAACACCGGGGAGCTGTTTTTT
>NA|TRBJ2-2|TRBV6-5|14|NA
CASSQSFSTGELFF
TGTGCCAGCAGCCAATCTTTTAGTACCGGGGAGCTGTTTTTT
>TRBD1|TRBJ2-7|TRBV6-5|13|once
CASSLDRAREQYF
TGTGCCAGCAGTTTGGACAGGGCGAGGGAGCAGTACTTC
>NA|TRBJ1-1|TRBV7-3|14|few
CASSSTGSVTEAFF
TGTGCCAGCAGCTCCACAGGGTCGGTCACTGAAGCTTTCTTT
>TRBD2|TRBJ2-1|TRBV3-1/TRBV3-2|16|NA
CASSQDNSGEYNEQFF
TGTGCCAGCAGCCAAGATAATAGCGGGGAATACAATGAGCAGTTCTTC
>TRBD1|TRBJ1-2|TRBV3-1/TRBV3-2|15|NA
CASSSQGATNYGYTF
TGTGCCAGCAGCTCACAGGGGGCGACTAACTATGGCTACACCTTC
>TRBD1|TRBJ2-7|TRBV19|14|NA
CASSTRQGFYEQYF
TGTGCCAGTAGTACCCGACAGGGGTTCTACGAGCAGTACTTC
>NA|TRBJ2-6|TRBV5-1|16|NA
CASSIGQFSGANVLTF
TGCGCCAGCAGCATAGGACAGTTCTCTGGGGCCAACGTCCTGACTTTC
>TRBD1|TRBJ1-6|TRBV28|14|few
CASSPPGGHSPLHF
TGTGCCAGCAGCCCCCCAGGGGGCCATTCACCCCTCCACTTT
>NA|TRBJ2-7|TRBV29-1|13|NA
CSVDQGGSYEQYF
TGCAGCGTTGACCAGGGCGGCTCCTACGAGCAGTACTTC
>NA|TRBJ2-7|TRBV7-9|13|NA
CASSFAGIYEQYF
TGTGCCAGCAGCTTCGCAGGGATCTACGAGCAGTACTTC
>NA|TRBJ2-3|TRBV11-2|14|NA
CASSQTSPQDTQYF
TGTGCCAGCAGCCAGACTTCCCCGCAGGATACGCAGTATTTT
>TRBD1|TRBJ2-1|TRBV11-2|14|NA
CASSAGTGIYEQFF
TGTGCCAGCAGCGCGGGGACAGGGATCTATGAGCAGTTCTTC
>NA|TRBJ2-3|TRBV6-2/TRBV6-3|13|NA
CASSYRESDTQYF
TGTGCCAGCAGTTATCGGGAGTCAGATACGCAGTATTTT
>NA|TRBJ1-1|TRBV7-9|15|NA
CASSPFSAAGTEAFF
TGTGCCAGCAGTCCCTTTTCTGCCGCGGGAACTGAAGCTTTCTTT
>TRBD1|TRBJ1-4|TRBV19|16|NA
CASSIQQGAYNEKLFF
TGTGCCAGTAGTATACAACAGGGGGCCTATAATGAAAAACTGTTTTTT
>NA|TRBJ1-5|TRBV7-2|12|NA
CASRSYNSPQHF
TGTGCCAGCAGATCTTATAATTCGCCCCAGCATTTT
>TRBD1|TRBJ1-1|TRBV27|15|NA
CASSPPTGMNTEAFF
TGTGCCAGCAGTCCACCGACAGGGATGAACACTGAAGCTTTCTTT
>NA|TRBJ1-1|TRBV5-8|13|NA
CASSFSPILGAFF
TGTGCCAGCAGCTTTAGTCCCATCCTCGGAGCTTTCTTT
>NA|TRBJ1-1|TRBV7-3|13|NA
CASSPGANTEAFF
TGTGCCAGCTCCCCAGGGGCGAACACTGAAGCTTTCTTT
>NA|TRBJ1-2|TRBV7-9|15|NA
CASSPQTGTSYGYTF
TGTGCCAGCAGCCCCCAGACAGGAACCTCCTATGGCTACACCTTC
>NA|TRBJ2-7|TRBV6-6|12|once
CASSSFGYEQYF
TGTGCCAGCAGTTCATTCGGCTACGAGCAGTACTTC
>TRBD1|TRBJ1-6|TRBV3-1/TRBV3-2|21|NA
CASSHERTGVPFLPYNSPLHF
TGTGCCAGCAGCCATGAAAGGACAGGGGTTCCTTTCTTACCATATAATTCACCCCTCCACTTT